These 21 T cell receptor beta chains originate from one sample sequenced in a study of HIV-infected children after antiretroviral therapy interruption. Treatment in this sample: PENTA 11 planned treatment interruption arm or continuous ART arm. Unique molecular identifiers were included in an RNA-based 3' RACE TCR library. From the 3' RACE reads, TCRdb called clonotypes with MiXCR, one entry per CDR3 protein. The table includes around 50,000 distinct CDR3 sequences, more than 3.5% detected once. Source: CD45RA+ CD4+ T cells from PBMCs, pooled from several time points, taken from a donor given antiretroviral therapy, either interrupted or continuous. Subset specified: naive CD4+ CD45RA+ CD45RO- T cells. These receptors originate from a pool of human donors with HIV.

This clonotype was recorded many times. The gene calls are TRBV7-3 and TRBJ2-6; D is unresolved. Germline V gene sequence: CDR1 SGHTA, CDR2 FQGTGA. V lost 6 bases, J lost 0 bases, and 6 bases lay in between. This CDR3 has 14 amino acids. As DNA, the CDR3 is TGTGCCAGCAGGGACGGCTCTGGGGCCAACGTCCTGACTTTC. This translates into CASRDGSGANVLTF.

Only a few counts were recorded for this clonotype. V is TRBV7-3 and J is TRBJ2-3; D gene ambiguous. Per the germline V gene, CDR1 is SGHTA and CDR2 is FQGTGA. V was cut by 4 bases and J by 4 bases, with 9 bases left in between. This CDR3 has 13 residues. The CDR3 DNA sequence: TGTGCCAGCAGCTCTAATGTTGCAGATACGCAGTATTTT. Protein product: CASSSNVADTQYF.

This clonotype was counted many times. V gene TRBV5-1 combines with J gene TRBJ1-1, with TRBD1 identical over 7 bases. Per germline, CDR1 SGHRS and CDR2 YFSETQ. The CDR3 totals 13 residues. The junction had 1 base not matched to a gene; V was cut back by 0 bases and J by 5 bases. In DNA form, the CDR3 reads TGCGCCAGCAGCTTGGAGACAGGGACTGAAGCTTTCTTT. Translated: CASSLETGTEAFF.

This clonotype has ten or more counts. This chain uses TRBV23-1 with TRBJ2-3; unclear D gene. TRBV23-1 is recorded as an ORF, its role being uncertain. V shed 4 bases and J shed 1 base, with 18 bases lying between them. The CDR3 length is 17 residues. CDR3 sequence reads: CASSPLVAACRTDTQYF. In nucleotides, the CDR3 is TGCGCCAGCAGTCCCCTGGTGGCAGCCTGTCGCACAGATACGCAGTATTTT.

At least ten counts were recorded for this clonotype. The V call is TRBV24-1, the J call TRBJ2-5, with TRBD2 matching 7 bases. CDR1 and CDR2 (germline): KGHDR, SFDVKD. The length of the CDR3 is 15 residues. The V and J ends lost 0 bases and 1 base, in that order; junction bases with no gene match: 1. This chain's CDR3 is CATSDLGRGQETQYF. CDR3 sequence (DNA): TGTGCCACCAGTGATTTGGGGAGGGGCCAAGAGACCCAGTACTTC.

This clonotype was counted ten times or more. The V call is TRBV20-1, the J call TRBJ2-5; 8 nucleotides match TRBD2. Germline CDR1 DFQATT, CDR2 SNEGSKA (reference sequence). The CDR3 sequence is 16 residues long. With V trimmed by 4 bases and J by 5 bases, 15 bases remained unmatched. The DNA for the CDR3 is TGCAGTGCTAACCGGGGGGGCATCAGGGGATTGGAGACCCAGTACTTC. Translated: CSANRGGIRGLETQYF.

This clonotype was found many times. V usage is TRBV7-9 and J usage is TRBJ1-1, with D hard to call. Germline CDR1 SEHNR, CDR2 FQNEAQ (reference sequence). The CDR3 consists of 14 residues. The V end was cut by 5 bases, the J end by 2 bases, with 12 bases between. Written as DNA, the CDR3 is TGTGCCAGCAGCCAGAGGGATATAAACACTGAAGCTTTCTTT. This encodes CASSQRDINTEAFF.

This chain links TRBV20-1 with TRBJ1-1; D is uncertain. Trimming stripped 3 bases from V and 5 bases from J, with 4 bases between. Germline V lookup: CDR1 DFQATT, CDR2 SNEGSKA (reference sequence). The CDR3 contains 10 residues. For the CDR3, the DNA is TGCAGTGCTAGTGATACTGAAGCTTTCTTT. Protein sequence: CSASDTEAFF.

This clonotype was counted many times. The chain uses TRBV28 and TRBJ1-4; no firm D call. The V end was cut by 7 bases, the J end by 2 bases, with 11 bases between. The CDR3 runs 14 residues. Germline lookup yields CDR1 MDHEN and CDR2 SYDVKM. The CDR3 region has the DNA TGTGCCAGCATTCGGGGTTCGACTAATGAAAAACTGTTTTTT. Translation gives CASIRGSTNEKLFF.

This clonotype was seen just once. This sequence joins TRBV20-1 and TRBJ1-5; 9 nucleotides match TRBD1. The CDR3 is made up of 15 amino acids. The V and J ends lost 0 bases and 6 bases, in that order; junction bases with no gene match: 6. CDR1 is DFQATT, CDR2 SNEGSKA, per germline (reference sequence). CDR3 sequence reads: CSARDLGQGGQPQHF. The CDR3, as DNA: TGCAGTGCTAGAGATTTGGGACAGGGAGGTCAGCCCCAGCATTTT.

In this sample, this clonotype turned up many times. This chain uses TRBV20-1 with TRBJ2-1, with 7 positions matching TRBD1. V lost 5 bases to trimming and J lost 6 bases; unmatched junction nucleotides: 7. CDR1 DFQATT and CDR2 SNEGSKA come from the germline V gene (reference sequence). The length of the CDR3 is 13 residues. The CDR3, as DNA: TGCAGTGCTGCAAAGGGGGCATCCAATGAGCAGTTCTTC. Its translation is CSAAKGASNEQFF.

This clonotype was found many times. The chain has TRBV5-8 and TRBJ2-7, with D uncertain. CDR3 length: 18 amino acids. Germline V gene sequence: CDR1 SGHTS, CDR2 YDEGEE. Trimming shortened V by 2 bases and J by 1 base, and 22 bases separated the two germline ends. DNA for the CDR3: TGTGCCAGCAGCTTAGAGTCATGGGCCGCGCCCCAGTCCTACGAGCAGTACTTC. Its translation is CASSLESWAAPQSYEQYF. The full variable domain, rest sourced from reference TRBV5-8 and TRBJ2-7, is EAGVTQSPTHLIKTRGQQATLRCSPISGHTSVYWYQQALGLGLQFLLWYDEGEERNRGNFPPRFSGRQFPNYSSELNVNALELEDSALYLCASSLESWAAPQSYEQYFGPGTRLTVT.

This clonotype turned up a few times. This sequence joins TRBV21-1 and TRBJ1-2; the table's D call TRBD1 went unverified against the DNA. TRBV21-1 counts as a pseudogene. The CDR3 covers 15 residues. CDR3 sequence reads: CASSPRTGPHYGYTF. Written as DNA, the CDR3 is TGTGCCAGCAGCCCTAGGACAGGGCCACACTATGGCTACACCTTC.

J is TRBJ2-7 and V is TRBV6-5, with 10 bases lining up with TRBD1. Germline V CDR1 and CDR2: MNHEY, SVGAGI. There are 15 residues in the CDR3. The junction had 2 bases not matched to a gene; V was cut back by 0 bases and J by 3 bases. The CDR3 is CASSYSGQGGYEQYF. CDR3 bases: TGTGCCAGCAGTTACTCTGGACAGGGGGGCTACGAGCAGTACTTC.

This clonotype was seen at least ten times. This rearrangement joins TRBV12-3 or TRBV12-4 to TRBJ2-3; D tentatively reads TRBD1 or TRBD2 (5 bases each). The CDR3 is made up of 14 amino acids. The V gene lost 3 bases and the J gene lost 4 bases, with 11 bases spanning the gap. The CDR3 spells CASSFPGAADTQYF. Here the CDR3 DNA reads TGTGCCAGCAGTTTTCCCGGGGCAGCAGATACGCAGTATTTT.

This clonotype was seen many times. In DNA, the CDR3 is TGTGCCAGCAGTTTAACGGGGTTCGGCACTGAAGCTTTCTTT. Translation: CASSLTGFGTEAFF. This chain joins TRBV27 and TRBJ1-1; D unresolved. CDR1 and CDR2 from the germline V gene are MNHEY and SMNVEV (reference sequence). The CDR3 extends over 14 amino acids. Trimming pared 2 bases from V and 4 bases from J, leaving 11 bases between.

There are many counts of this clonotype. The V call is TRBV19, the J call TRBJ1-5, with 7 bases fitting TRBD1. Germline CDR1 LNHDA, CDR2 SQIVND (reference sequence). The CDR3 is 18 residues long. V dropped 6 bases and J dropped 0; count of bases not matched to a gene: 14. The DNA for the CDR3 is TGTGCCAGTAGCTCACAGGGGATCGGGATAGTTAGCAATCAGCCCCAGCATTTT. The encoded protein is CASSSQGIGIVSNQPQHF.

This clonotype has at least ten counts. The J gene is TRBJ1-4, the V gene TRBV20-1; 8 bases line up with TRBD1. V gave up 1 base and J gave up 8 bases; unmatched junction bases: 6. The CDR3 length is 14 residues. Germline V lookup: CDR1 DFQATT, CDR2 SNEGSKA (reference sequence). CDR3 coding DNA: TGCAGTGCTAGAGCTAGGACAGGGAGCGAAAAACTGTTTTTT. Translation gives CSARARTGSEKLFF.

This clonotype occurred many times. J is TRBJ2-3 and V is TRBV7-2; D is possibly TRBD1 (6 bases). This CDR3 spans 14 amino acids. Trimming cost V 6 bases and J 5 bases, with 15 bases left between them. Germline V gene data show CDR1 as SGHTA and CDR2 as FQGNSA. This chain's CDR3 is CASRGQSTGDTQYF. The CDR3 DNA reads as TGTGCCAGCAGAGGACAGTCCACCGGAGATACGCAGTATTTT.

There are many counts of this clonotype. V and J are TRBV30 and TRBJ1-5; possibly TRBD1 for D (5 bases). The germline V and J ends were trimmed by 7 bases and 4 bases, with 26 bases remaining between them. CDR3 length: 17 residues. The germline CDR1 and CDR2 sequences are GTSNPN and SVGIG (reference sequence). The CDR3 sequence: CAFQLGASRWDNQPQHF. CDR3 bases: TGTGCCTTCCAACTAGGGGCATCACGGTGGGATAATCAGCCCCAGCATTTT. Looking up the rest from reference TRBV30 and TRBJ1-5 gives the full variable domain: SQTIHQWPATLVQPVGSPLSLECTVEGTSNPNLYWYRQAAGRGLQLLFYSVGIGQISSEVPQNLSASRPQDRQFILSSKKLLLSDSGFYLCAFQLGASRWDNQPQHFGDGTRLSIL.

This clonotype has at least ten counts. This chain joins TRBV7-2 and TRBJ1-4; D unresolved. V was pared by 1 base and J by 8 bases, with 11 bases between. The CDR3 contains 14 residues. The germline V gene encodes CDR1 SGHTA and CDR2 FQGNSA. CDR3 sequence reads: CASSLGRTREKLFF. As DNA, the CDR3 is TGTGCCAGCAGCTTAGGGCGCACACGCGAAAAACTGTTTTTT.